The 17 T cell receptor beta chains below all came from one sample that was sequenced in a study of blood T cell repertoires in COVID-19. Sequencing was performed with immunoSEQ multiplex PCR; in TCRdb, only in-frame clones are kept and a portion is missing. The table lists approximately 300,000 clones, roughly 90% of them singletons. Sample: peripheral blood. These receptors originate from a woman aged 45 to 65 who had recovered from COVID-19.

The gene calls are TRBV5-1 and TRBJ2-7; D gene unclear. Per the germline V gene, CDR1 is SGHRS and CDR2 is YFSETQ. The V end was cut by 4 bases, the J end by 5 bases, with 19 bases between. The CDR3 spans 15 residues. The CDR3 sequence is CASSPPFSSYDEQYF. CDR3 sequence (DNA): TGCGCCAGCAGCCCCCCCTTTAGCAGTTACGACGAGCAGTACTTC. The complete variable domain, with remaining parts taken from reference TRBV5-1 and TRBJ2-7, reads KAGVTQTPRYLIKTRGQQVTLSCSPISGHRSVSWYQQTPGQGLQFLFEYFSETQRNKGNFPGRFSGRQFSNSRSEMNVSTLELGDSALYLCASSPPFSSYDEQYFGPGTRLTVT.

The V and J genes are TRBV10-3 and TRBJ2-7; 9 bases align to TRBD1. V lost 8 bases and J lost 4; bases outside the gene matches: 6. The CDR3 is 13 residues long. CDR1 is ENHRY, CDR2 SYGVKD, per germline. CDR3: CAIRGTGQYEQYF. The CDR3 DNA is TGTGCCATCCGCGGGACAGGGCAATACGAGCAGTACTTC.

This clone appeared a single time. The chain employs TRBV5-4 and TRBJ1-3; D perhaps matches TRBD1 (6 bases). Per the germline V gene, CDR1 is SGHNT and CDR2 is YYREEE (reference sequence). The CDR3 totals 16 residues. The V gene lost 0 bases and the J gene lost 0 bases, with 10 bases spanning the gap. CDR3 nucleotide sequence: TGTGCCAGCAGCTTGGGGGTCAGGGGCTCTGGAAACACCATATATTTT. Translating gives CASSLGVRGSGNTIYF.

The V and J genes are TRBV6-6 and TRBJ2-6; a possible D gene is TRBD1 (6 bases). CDR1 is MNHNY and CDR2 is SVGAGI in the germline V gene (reference sequence). The CDR3 extends over 18 amino acids. Trimming took off 5 bases at V and 4 bases at J, with 21 bases between the two ends. The CDR3 DNA sequence: TGTGCCAGCAGTCTTACTCAACAGGGAGTGCGAGGGGCCAACGTCCTGACTTTC. Protein: CASSLTQQGVRGANVLTF.

J is TRBJ2-7 and V is TRBV11-2; TRBD1 matches at 8 bases. This CDR3 comprises 14 residues. CDR1 and CDR2 (germline): SGHAT, FQNNGV. Unmatched junction bases numbered 8, after V lost 7 bases and J lost 3 bases. Here the CDR3 reads CASTLTGAGYEQYF. CDR3 DNA sequence: TGTGCCAGCACCCTGACAGGGGCCGGCTACGAGCAGTACTTC.

V is TRBV2 and J is TRBJ2-1; 9 bases agree with TRBD2. The CDR3 has 13 amino acids. V was pared by 2 bases and J by 9 bases, with 2 bases of the junction left unmatched. Germline CDR1 reads SNHLY; CDR2 reads FYNNEI. The CDR3 bases are TGTGCCAGCAGTGAACTAGCGGGGACTGAGCAGTTCTTC. It encodes CASSELAGTEQFF.

This clone appeared once. The chain has TRBV27 and TRBJ1-2; maybe TRBD1 (6 bases). The V end was cut by 5 bases, the J end by 0 bases, with 10 bases between. The CDR3 is 14 amino acids. Germline CDR1 is MNHEY and CDR2 is SMNVEV (reference sequence). The CDR3 nucleotides are TGTGCCAGCAGTCCGGACAGAACTAACTATGGCTACACCTTC. Its protein product is CASSPDRTNYGYTF.

This chain joins TRBV27 and TRBJ2-3; 8 positions agree with TRBD2. The germline V gene has CDR1 MNHEY and CDR2 SMNVEV (reference sequence). The CDR3 sequence is 17 residues long. Unmatched junction bases numbered 10, after V lost 0 bases and J lost 5 bases. Here the CDR3 reads CASSLSIAGTSQDTQYF. The CDR3 DNA is TGTGCCAGCAGTTTATCAATAGCGGGGACCTCCCAAGATACGCAGTATTTT.

This chain links TRBV3-1 (or the pseudogene TRBV3-2) with TRBJ1-5; a possible D gene is TRBD1 (6 bases). Trimming took 0 bases from V and 6 from J, leaving 12 bases between them. Per the germline V gene, CDR1 is LGHDT and CDR2 is YNNKEL (reference sequence). The CDR3 runs to 15 residues. Here the CDR3 reads CASSQDGGAGQPQHF. The CDR3 DNA follows: TGTGCCAGCAGCCAAGACGGGGGGGCTGGTCAGCCCCAGCATTTT.

The J gene is TRBJ1-1, the V gene TRBV21-1. TRBV21-1 is given as a pseudogene. CDR3 size: 15 residues. CDR3 in amino acids: CASSKLRVTNTEAFF. CDR3 nucleotides: TGTGCCAGCAGCAAACTGAGGGTAACAAACACTGAAGCTTTCTTT.

This clone was seen once. J is TRBJ2-5 and V is TRBV15; the match to TRBD1 covers 7 bases. Germline CDR1 is LNHNV and CDR2 is YYDKDF (reference sequence). V lost 1 base, J lost 2 bases, and 4 bases stayed unmatched. The length of the CDR3 is 15 residues. The CDR3 sequence: CATSRVWDRQETQYF. The CDR3 coding sequence is TGTGCCACCAGCAGAGTTTGGGACAGACAAGAGACCCAGTACTTC. The full variable domain, in which reference TRBV15 and TRBJ2-5 provide the parts outside the CDR3, is DAMVIQNPRYQVTQFGKPVTLSCSQTLNHNVMYWYQQKSSQAPKLLFHYYDKDFNNEADTPDNFQSRRPNTSFCFLDIRSPGLGDTAMYLCATSRVWDRQETQYFGPGTRLLVL.

V and J are TRBV5-1 and TRBJ2-3; 10 bases align to TRBD2. This CDR3 is 19 amino acids long. The germline CDR1 and CDR2 sequences are SGHRS and YFSETQ. V gave up 0 bases and J gave up 0 bases; unmatched junction bases: 10. CDR3: CASSLAVLAGALSTDTQYF. The CDR3 coding sequence is TGCGCCAGCAGCTTGGCCGTCCTAGCGGGGGCCCTTAGCACAGATACGCAGTATTTT.

The genes are TRBV4-3 and TRBJ1-2, with a weak D call TRBD1 (6 bases). The V end was cut by 3 bases, the J end by 5 bases, with 16 bases between. The CDR3 is 15 amino acids. CDR1 is LGHNA, CDR2 YSLEER, per germline. In nucleotides, the CDR3 is TGCGCCAGCAGCCAGGCCACAGGGATTTGGTATGGCTACACCTTC. This sequence encodes CASSQATGIWYGYTF.

The V gene is TRBV7-9, the J gene TRBJ2-2, with D uncertain. The CDR3 covers 10 residues. Germline V gene sequence: CDR1 SEHNR, CDR2 FQNEAQ (reference sequence). CDR3 sequence (DNA): TGTGCTCTAGGTACCGGGGAGCTGTTTTTT. Encoded protein: CALGTGELFF.

The chain joins TRBV27 to TRBJ1-1, with TRBD1 identical over 7 bases. The trim removed 6 bases at V and 4 bases at J, leaving 5 bases unmatched. CDR3 length: 13 residues. CDR1 and CDR2 from the germline V gene are MNHEY and SMNVEV (reference sequence). The CDR3 nucleotides are TGTGCCAGCAGCAGGGGACAGCTCACTGAAGCTTTCTTT. This codes for CASSRGQLTEAFF.

The chain combines TRBV27 with TRBJ2-6; D call uncertain. CDR1 is MNHEY, CDR2 SMNVEV, per germline (reference sequence). Trimming stripped 6 bases from V and 0 bases from J, with 9 bases between. This CDR3 is 15 amino acids long. In nucleotides, the CDR3 is TGTGCCAGCAGGCGTTTAAACTCTGGGGCCAACGTCCTGACTTTC. It is translated as CASRRLNSGANVLTF. The entire variable domain, with the rest obtained from reference TRBV27 and TRBJ2-6, is as follows: EAQVTQNPRYLITVTGKKLTVTCSQNMNHEYMSWYRQDPGLGLRQIYYSMNVEVTDKGDVPEGYKVSRKEKRNFPLILESPSPNQTSLYFCASRRLNSGANVLTFGAGSRLTVL.

The J gene is TRBJ2-1, the V gene TRBV25-1; TRBD2 agrees at 11 bases. V trimming: 3 bases; J trimming: 8 bases; junction bases outside the gene matches: 3. This CDR3 has 14 residues. Germline CDR1 MGHDK, CDR2 SYGVNS. CDR3 coding DNA: TGTGCCAGCAGTGATACTAGCGGGGGTTATGAGCAGTTCTTC. This encodes CASSDTSGGYEQFF.